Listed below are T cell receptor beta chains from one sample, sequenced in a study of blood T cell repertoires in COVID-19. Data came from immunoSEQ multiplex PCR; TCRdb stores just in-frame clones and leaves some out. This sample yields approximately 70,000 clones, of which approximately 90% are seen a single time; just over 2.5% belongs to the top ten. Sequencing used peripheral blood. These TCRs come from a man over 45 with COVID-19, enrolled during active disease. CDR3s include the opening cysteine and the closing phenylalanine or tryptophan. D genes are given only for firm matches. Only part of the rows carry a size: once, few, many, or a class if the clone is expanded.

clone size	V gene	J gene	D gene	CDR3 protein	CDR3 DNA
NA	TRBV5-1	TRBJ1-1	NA	CASSSIIVGGQPLILNTEAFF	TGCGCCAGCAGCTCAATCATTGTCGGGGGGCAACCGTTAATACTGAACACTGAAGCTTTCTTT
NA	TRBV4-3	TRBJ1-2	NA	CASSQDYGVSGGYTF	TGCGCCAGCAGCCAAGATTACGGAGTCTCTGGAGGCTACACCTTC
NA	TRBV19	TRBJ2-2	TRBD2	CASSHSGLAGALNTGELFF	TGTGCCAGTAGTCACTCCGGACTAGCGGGGGCGCTAAACACCGGGGAGCTGTTTTTT
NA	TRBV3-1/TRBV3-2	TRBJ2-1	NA	CASSIRTAALGNEQFF	TGTGCCAGCAGTATTAGGACAGCCGCTCTGGGGAATGAGCAGTTCTTC
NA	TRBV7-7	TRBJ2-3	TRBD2	CASSWGLAVTDTQYF	TGTGCCAGCAGCTGGGGACTAGCGGTCACAGATACGCAGTATTTT
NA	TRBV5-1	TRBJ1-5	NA	CASSLGVPNQPQHF	TGCGCCAGCAGCTTAGGGGTCCCCAATCAGCCCCAGCATTTT
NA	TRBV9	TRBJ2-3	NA	CASSVVAAASDTQYF	TGTGCCAGCAGCGTAGTTGCGGCAGCCTCAGATACGCAGTATTTT
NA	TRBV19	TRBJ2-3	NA	CASSADAVRSLTDTQYF	TGTGCCAGTAGTGCCGACGCGGTTAGGTCACTCACAGATACGCAGTATTTT
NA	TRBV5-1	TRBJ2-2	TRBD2	CASSAREGTGELFF	TGCGCCAGCAGTGCCCGGGAGGGCACCGGGGAGCTGTTTTTT
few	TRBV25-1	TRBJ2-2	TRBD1	CASSEYVHDRETGELFF	TGTGCCAGCAGTGAATACGTGCATGACAGGGAGACCGGGGAGCTGTTTTTT
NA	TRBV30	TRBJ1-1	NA	CAWRRQNTEAFF	TGTGCCTGGAGGAGGCAGAACACTGAAGCTTTCTTT
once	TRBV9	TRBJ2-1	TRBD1	CASSYRDRGPYNEQFF	TGTGCCAGCAGCTACCGGGACAGGGGCCCCTACAATGAGCAGTTCTTC
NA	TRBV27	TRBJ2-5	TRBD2	CASSVAGGSGETQYF	TGTGCCAGCAGCGTCGCGGGGGGGTCGGGAGAGACCCAGTACTTC
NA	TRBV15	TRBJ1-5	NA	CATSRRRGTVGQPQHF	TGTGCCACCAGCAGACGACGGGGGACGGTGGGTCAGCCCCAGCATTTT
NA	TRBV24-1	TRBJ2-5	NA	CATSHRVKETQYF	TGTGCCACCAGTCACAGGGTCAAGGAGACCCAGTACTTC
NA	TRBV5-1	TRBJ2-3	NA	CASSLAGGEEADTQYF	TGCGCCAGCAGCTTGGCCGGAGGGGAGGAGGCAGATACGCAGTATTTT
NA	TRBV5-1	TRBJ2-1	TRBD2	CASSSGAGGGEQFF	TGCGCCAGCAGCTCCGGAGCGGGAGGGGGTGAGCAGTTCTTC
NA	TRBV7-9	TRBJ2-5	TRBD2	CASSLTSGSGETQYF	TGTGCCAGCAGCTTAACTAGCGGGAGTGGAGAGACCCAGTACTTC
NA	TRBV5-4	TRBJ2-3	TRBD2	CASRVAGYADTQYF	TGTGCCAGCAGAGTAGCGGGATATGCAGATACGCAGTATTTT
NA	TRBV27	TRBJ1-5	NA	CASSFDRSNQPQHF	TGTGCCAGCAGTTTCGACAGAAGCAATCAGCCCCAGCATTTT
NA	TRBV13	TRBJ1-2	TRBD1	CASSSWDRGPSGGYTF	TGTGCCAGCAGCTCCTGGGACAGGGGGCCTTCCGGTGGCTACACCTTC
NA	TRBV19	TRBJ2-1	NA	CASSIAASSYNEQFF	TGTGCCAGTAGTATCGCGGCAAGCTCCTACAATGAGCAGTTCTTC
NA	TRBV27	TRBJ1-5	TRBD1	CASRTGLEGNQPQHF	TGTGCCAGCAGGACAGGGCTAGAGGGCAATCAGCCCCAGCATTTT
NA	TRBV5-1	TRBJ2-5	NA	CASSVDTRYETQYF	TGCGCCAGCAGCGTGGACACACGTTACGAGACCCAGTACTTC
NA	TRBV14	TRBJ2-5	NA	CASSQQTRGTQYF	TGTGCCAGCAGCCAACAGACTAGGGGGACCCAGTACTTC
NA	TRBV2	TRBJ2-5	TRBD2	CASSPEDGRAKTQYF	TGTGCCAGCAGTCCAGAGGACGGGAGGGCCAAGACCCAGTACTTC
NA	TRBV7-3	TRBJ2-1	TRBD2	CASSLSELAGAYNEQFF	TGTGCCAGCAGCTTATCGGAATTAGCGGGAGCCTACAATGAGCAGTTCTTC
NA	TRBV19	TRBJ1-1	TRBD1	CASSILSQGRIPEAFF	TGTGCCAGTAGTATCCTTTCACAGGGGAGGATCCCTGAAGCTTTCTTT
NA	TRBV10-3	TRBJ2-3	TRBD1	CAISDSQGVGADTQYF	TGTGCCATCAGTGACTCACAGGGGGTTGGGGCAGATACGCAGTATTTT
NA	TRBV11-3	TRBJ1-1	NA	CASSLRGGSEAFF	TGTGCCAGCAGCTTAAGGGGGGGGTCTGAAGCTTTCTTT
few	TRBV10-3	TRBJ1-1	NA	CAISEDSPNTEAFF	TGTGCCATCAGTGAGGACAGCCCGAACACTGAAGCTTTCTTT
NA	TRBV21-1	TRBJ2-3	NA	CASSKKGGQGVGDGSDTQYF	NA
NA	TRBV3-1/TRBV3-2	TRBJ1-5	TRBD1	CASSTRDRDNQPQHF	TGTGCCAGCAGCACTCGGGACAGGGACAATCAGCCCCAGCATTTT
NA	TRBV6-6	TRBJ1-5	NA	CASTDGGAQPQHF	TGTGCCAGCACCGATGGTGGGGCCCAGCCCCAGCATTTT
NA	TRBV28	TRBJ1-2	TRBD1	CASRDTGTGGYGYTF	TGTGCCAGCAGGGACACCGGGACAGGGGGCTATGGCTACACCTTC
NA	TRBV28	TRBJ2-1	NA	CASSRSRAEQFF	TGTGCCAGCAGTAGATCGAGAGCTGAGCAGTTCTTC
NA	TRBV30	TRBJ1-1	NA	CAWNLRADTEAFF	TGTGCCTGGAATCTGAGGGCTGACACTGAAGCTTTCTTT
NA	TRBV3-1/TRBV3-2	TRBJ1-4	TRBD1	CASRTGTNEKLFF	TGTGCCAGCAGGACAGGGACTAATGAAAAACTGTTTTTT
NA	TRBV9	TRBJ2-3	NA	CASRGASTDTQYF	TGTGCCAGCAGGGGGGCTAGCACAGATACGCAGTATTTT
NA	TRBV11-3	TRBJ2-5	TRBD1	CASSQQGAQETQYF	TGTGCCAGCAGCCAACAGGGGGCTCAAGAGACCCAGTACTTC
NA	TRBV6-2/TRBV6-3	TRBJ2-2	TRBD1	CASSYSKGGWTGELFF	TGTGCCAGCAGTTACTCGAAAGGGGGCTGGACCGGGGAGCTGTTTTTT
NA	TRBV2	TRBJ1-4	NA	CASKTGPATNEKLFF	TGTGCCAGCAAGACAGGACCTGCTACTAATGAAAAACTGTTTTTT
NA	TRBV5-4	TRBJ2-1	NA	CASSLSGSANEQFF	TGTGCCAGCAGCTTGTCAGGGTCGGCCAATGAGCAGTTCTTC
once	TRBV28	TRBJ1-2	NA	CASSLLGDYGYTF	TGTGCCAGCAGTTTACTAGGCGACTATGGCTACACCTTC
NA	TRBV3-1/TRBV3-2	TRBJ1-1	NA	CASSQYRYTEAFF	TGTGCCAGCAGCCAGTACAGGTACACTGAAGCTTTCTTT
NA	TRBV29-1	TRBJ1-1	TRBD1	CSVAGQGNTEAFF	TGCAGCGTGGCGGGACAGGGCAACACTGAAGCTTTCTTT
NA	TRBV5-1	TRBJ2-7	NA	CASTNLGGGGISHSYEQYF	TGCGCCAGCACCAATCTAGGGGGTGGGGGAATTAGCCACTCCTACGAGCAGTACTTC
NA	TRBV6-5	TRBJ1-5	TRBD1	CASSGTGGSQPQHF	TGTGCCAGCTCCGGGACAGGGGGCTCTCAGCCCCAGCATTTT
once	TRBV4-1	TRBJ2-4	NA	CASSQTLGDIQYF	TGCGCCAGCAGCCAAACCCTAGGGGACATTCAGTACTTC
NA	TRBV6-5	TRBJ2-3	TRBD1	CASSRGLTDTQYF	TGTGCCAGCAGCAGGGGGCTAACAGATACGCAGTATTTT
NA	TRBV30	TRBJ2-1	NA	CAWSVSGNNEQFF	TGTGCCTGGAGTGTATCAGGGAACAATGAGCAGTTCTTC
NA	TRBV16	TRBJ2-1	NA	CASSPPARSRGGEQFF	TGTGCCAGCAGCCCCCCAGCGCGTAGCCGAGGGGGTGAGCAGTTCTTC
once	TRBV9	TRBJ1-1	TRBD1	CASSVDRGSTEAFF	TGTGCCAGCAGCGTGGACAGGGGTAGCACTGAAGCTTTCTTT
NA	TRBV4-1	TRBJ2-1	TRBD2	CASSQPAGGPGQFF	TGCGCCAGCAGCCAACCGGCGGGAGGGCCCGGGCAGTTCTTC